Below, 13 T cell receptor beta chains from the same sample are listed, as sequenced in a study of CXCR3-negative and CXCR3-positive naive CD8 T cells. These receptors have no known antigen. Regarding the study as a whole: CXCR3-negative naive cells had less hydrophobic TRB CDR3s than did CXCR3-positive naive cells.

cDNA libraries for TRB were generated by 5' RACE incorporating UMI labels. Reprocessing the 5' RACE reads, TCRdb reports a single entry for every CDR3 protein and omits DNA. The repertoire shows 150,000 to 170,000 distinct CDR3 sequences; the top ten hold approximately 0.46%. The source material was naive CXCR3+ CD8+ T cells from blood. Subset indicated: CD45RO-CCR7+CD27+CD95- naive CD8+ T cells expressing CXCR3 (TNR3+). These receptors all stem from a human donor in good health. Some clones in this sample may be carry-over from other donors' samples.

The chain couples TRBV20-1 to TRBJ2-3; TCRdb's assignment of TRBD1 cannot be checked, as there is no DNA. The V gene's germline CDR1 is DFQATT and CDR2 SNEGSKA (reference sequence). The CDR3 runs to 14 residues. The CDR3 here is CSAGDRQCTDTQYF.

The chain couples TRBV18 to TRBJ1-5; TCRdb indicates TRBD1, and absent DNA this call remains unverified. The CDR3 sequence is 16 residues long. CDR1 and CDR2 from the germline V gene are KGHSH and LQKENI. The CDR3 loop is CASSPDIGGGLKPQHF.

The rearrangement links TRBV12-3 or TRBV12-4 to TRBJ2-1; TCRdb reports TRBD2, a call that lacks DNA to check it against. The CDR3 has 14 amino acids. The CDR3 loop reads CASSDLGEYNEQFF.

This rearrangement joins TRBV4-1 to TRBJ1-4. This CDR3 is built from 13 residues. CDR1 is MGHRA and CDR2 is YSYEKL in the germline V gene. The CDR3 loop is CASTDLLGEKLFF.

The V and J genes are TRBV6-5 and TRBJ2-3; TCRdb proposes TRBD1, but this gene call is untestable without DNA. The CDR3 contains 12 residues. CDR1 and CDR2 (germline): MNHEY, SVGAGI. CDR3 loop: CATGASADTQYF.

This rearrangement joins TRBV28 to TRBJ2-7. Germline V gives CDR1 MDHEN, CDR2 SYDVKM. The CDR3 sequence is 13 residues long. The CDR3 region is CASSFQSSYEQYF.

The rearrangement uses TRBV9 and TRBJ2-1; no DNA is available, so the TRBD2 call from TCRdb remains unchecked. This CDR3 has 14 residues. Germline CDR1 reads SGDLS; CDR2 reads YYNGEE. CDR3 protein: CASSVEGLENEQFF.

V gene TRBV20-1 combines with J gene TRBJ2-1. In germline, CDR1 is DFQATT, CDR2 SNEGSKA (reference sequence). The CDR3 totals 11 residues. CDR3 sequence reads: CSARDPNEQFF.

The chain employs TRBV7-9 and TRBJ1-2. This CDR3 has 13 residues. Germline CDR1 and CDR2: SEHNR and FQNEAQ (reference sequence). CDR3: CASSDPRVYGYTF.

The chain couples TRBV7-9 to TRBJ1-1. The CDR3 loop spans 12 amino acids. CDR1 is SEHNR, CDR2 FQNEAQ, per germline (reference sequence). CDR3 amino acids: CASSLIPIEAFF. The full variable domain, completed using reference TRBV7-9 and TRBJ1-1, is DTGVSQNPRHKITKRGQNVTFRCDPISEHNRLYWYRQTLGQGPEFLTYFQNEAQLEKSRLLSDRFSAERPKGSFSTLEIQRTEQGDSAMYLCASSLIPIEAFFGQGTRLTVV.

The rearrangement links TRBV2 to TRBJ2-7. The CDR3 consists of 14 residues. Germline values: CDR1 SNHLY, CDR2 FYNNEI. The CDR3: CASSEATPSYEQYF.

V usage is TRBV12-3 or TRBV12-4 and J usage is TRBJ2-5; TCRdb names TRBD1, which stays unverified in the absence of DNA. The CDR3 has 14 residues. CDR3 region: CASSSRLGPETQYF.

This chain connects TRBV12-3 or TRBV12-4 to TRBJ2-1. The CDR3 runs to 12 residues. The CDR3 spells CAITTTYNEQFF.